Listed below are T cell receptor beta chains from one sample, sequenced in a study of cytomegalovirus exposure and HLA in healthy donors. Clones were sequenced by immunoSEQ multiplex PCR, and TCRdb holds only the in-frame ones, with some missing. Of 95,000 to 110,000 clones detected, around 80% appear once; the ten largest clones hold approximately 1.5%. The sample was PBMCs. These receptors came from a woman aged 40 to 50 in good health and CMV-seronegative. The conserved cysteine and the conserved F or W are not part of the CDR3 here.

len: 9; j_gene: TRBJ1-4; v_gene: TRBV20-1; CDR3aa: SASALEKLF
len: 12; j_gene: TRBJ1-1; v_gene: TRBV7-9; CDR3aa: ASTFGQENTEAF
len: 15; j_gene: TRBJ1-6; v_gene: TRBV4-1; CDR3aa: ASSPGGVRTYNSPLH
len: 12; j_gene: TRBJ2-2; v_gene: TRBV2; CDR3aa: ASRVDRGAGELF
len: 12; j_gene: TRBJ2-7; v_gene: TRBV28; CDR3aa: ASSSPHRHYEQY
len: 12; j_gene: TRBJ1-6; v_gene: TRBV4-3; CDR3aa: ASSQALSNSPLH
len: 15; j_gene: TRBJ2-3; v_gene: TRBV7-9; CDR3aa: ASSLVQWREQRDTQY
len: 10; j_gene: TRBJ2-2; v_gene: TRBV15; CDR3aa: ATSRQTGELF
len: 12; j_gene: TRBJ1-1; v_gene: TRBV28; CDR3aa: ASSGTGSHTEAF
len: 14; j_gene: TRBJ2-7; v_gene: TRBV6-1; CDR3aa: ASSERRLAASYEQY
len: 10; j_gene: TRBJ2-1; v_gene: TRBV7-6; CDR3aa: ASSLRSNEQF
len: 9; j_gene: TRBJ1-2; v_gene: TRBV18; CDR3aa: ASSTGDGYT
len: 7; j_gene: TRBJ1-2; v_gene: TRBV9; CDR3aa: ASSASRD
len: 13; j_gene: TRBJ2-7; v_gene: TRBV6-5; CDR3aa: ASRKQREGIYEQY
len: 14; j_gene: TRBJ1-5; v_gene: TRBV5-5; CDR3aa: ASSREGDLSNQPQH
len: 12; j_gene: TRBJ2-7; v_gene: TRBV5-8; CDR3aa: ASSLDRAAYEQY
len: 12; j_gene: TRBJ2-1; v_gene: TRBV7-9; CDR3aa: ASSLESVLNEQF
len: 16; j_gene: TRBJ1-4; v_gene: TRBV7-2; CDR3aa: ASSLSRQPPLLNEKLF
len: 13; j_gene: TRBJ2-1; v_gene: TRBV7-8; CDR3aa: ASRPTRISYNEQF
len: 18; j_gene: TRBJ2-5; v_gene: TRBV29-1; CDR3aa: SVEPPGQLSPRFHQETQY
len: 15; j_gene: TRBJ2-2; v_gene: TRBV4-1; CDR3aa: ASSPSLLARNTGELF
len: 12; j_gene: TRBJ1-1; v_gene: TRBV27; CDR3aa: ASSSRGGGTEAF
len: 10; j_gene: TRBJ2-6; v_gene: TRBV5-1; CDR3aa: ASSREDNVLT
len: 12; j_gene: TRBJ1-5; v_gene: TRBV2; CDR3aa: ASTSLGRGQPQH
len: 14; j_gene: TRBJ2-3; v_gene: TRBV5-1; CDR3aa: ASSLTVGQSTDTQY
len: 14; j_gene: NA; v_gene: TRBV27; CDR3aa: ASSLWGGAGDYEQY
len: 11; j_gene: TRBJ1-2; v_gene: TRBV6-6; CDR3aa: ASRVDRVWGYT
len: 15; j_gene: TRBJ2-1; v_gene: TRBV7-8; CDR3aa: ASRIVAGESSYNEQF
len: 12; j_gene: TRBJ1-2; v_gene: TRBV15; CDR3aa: ATSGVGGAYGYT
len: 12; j_gene: TRBJ1-5; v_gene: TRBV28; CDR3aa: ASSPLGGGQPQH
len: 10; j_gene: TRBJ1-4; v_gene: TRBV29-1; CDR3aa: SGVGAGEKLF
len: 12; j_gene: TRBJ2-7; v_gene: TRBV5-1; CDR3aa: ASSFNVGGDEQY
len: 10; j_gene: TRBJ2-7; v_gene: TRBV7-8; CDR3aa: ASSLVRDEQY
len: 14; j_gene: TRBJ2-7; v_gene: TRBV10-2; CDR3aa: ASSHGEPGLRYEQY
len: 13; j_gene: TRBJ2-7; v_gene: TRBV11-2; CDR3aa: ASSLEVGVIYEQY
len: 15; j_gene: TRBJ2-3; v_gene: TRBV4-3; CDR3aa: ASSQDAGPVPTDTQY
len: 10; j_gene: TRBJ2-2; v_gene: TRBV2; CDR3aa: ASSSSTGELF
len: 13; j_gene: TRBJ2-7; v_gene: TRBV7-8; CDR3aa: ASSLYRTGVGEQY
len: 13; j_gene: TRBJ2-7; v_gene: TRBV28; CDR3aa: ASSSLAGVDYEQY
len: 11; j_gene: TRBJ2-7; v_gene: TRBV2; CDR3aa: ASSQGVRGEQY
len: 11; j_gene: TRBJ1-2; v_gene: TRBV29-1; CDR3aa: SSETGSNYGYT
len: 11; j_gene: TRBJ1-1; v_gene: TRBV27; CDR3aa: ASSSSGNTEAF
len: 11; j_gene: TRBJ2-5; v_gene: TRBV7-2; CDR3aa: ASSKGLAETQY
len: 12; j_gene: TRBJ2-1; v_gene: TRBV7-3; CDR3aa: ASSLDGTYNEQF
len: 10; j_gene: TRBJ2-1; v_gene: TRBV4-2; CDR3aa: ASSQVRDEQF
len: 10; j_gene: TRBJ1-5; v_gene: TRBV28; CDR3aa: ASSLTHQPQH
len: 13; j_gene: TRBJ1-5; v_gene: TRBV7-6; CDR3aa: ASSLGGPGDQPQH
len: 12; j_gene: TRBJ2-7; v_gene: TRBV28; CDR3aa: ASSFYRGSYEQY
len: 10; j_gene: TRBJ2-3; v_gene: TRBV11-3; CDR3aa: ASSIQGDTQY
len: 10; j_gene: TRBJ1-2; v_gene: TRBV30; CDR3aa: AWAPGQNGYT
len: 14; j_gene: TRBJ1-6; v_gene: TRBV15; CDR3aa: ATSRDTGQGVSPLH
len: 11; j_gene: TRBJ1-6; v_gene: TRBV28; CDR3aa: ASSSRIVQTLH
len: 13; j_gene: TRBJ2-1; v_gene: TRBV4-2; CDR3aa: ASSQPGTRYNEQF
len: 12; j_gene: TRBJ2-3; v_gene: TRBV29-1; CDR3aa: SVNRGPHTDTQY
len: 14; j_gene: TRBJ2-7; v_gene: TRBV2; CDR3aa: ASSEALLGSRGEQY
len: 13; j_gene: TRBJ2-7; v_gene: TRBV4-3; CDR3aa: ASSQGLAGSYEQY